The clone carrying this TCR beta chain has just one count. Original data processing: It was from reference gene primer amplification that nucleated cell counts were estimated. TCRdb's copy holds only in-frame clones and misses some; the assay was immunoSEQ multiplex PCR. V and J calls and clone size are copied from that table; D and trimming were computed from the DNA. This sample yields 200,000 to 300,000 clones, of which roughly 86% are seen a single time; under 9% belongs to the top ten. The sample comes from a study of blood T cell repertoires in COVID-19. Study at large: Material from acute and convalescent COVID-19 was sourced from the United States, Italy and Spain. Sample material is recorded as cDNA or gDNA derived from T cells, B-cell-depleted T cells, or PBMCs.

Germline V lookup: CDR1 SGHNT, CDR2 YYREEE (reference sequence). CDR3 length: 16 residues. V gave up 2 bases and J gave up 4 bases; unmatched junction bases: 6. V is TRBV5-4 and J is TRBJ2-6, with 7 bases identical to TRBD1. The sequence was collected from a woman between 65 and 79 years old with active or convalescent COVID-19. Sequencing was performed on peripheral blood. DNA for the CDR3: TGTGCCAGCAGCTTAACAGGGGCCCAAGGGGCCAACGTCCTGACTTTC. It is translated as CASSLTGAQGANVLTF.